The 5 T cell receptor beta chains presented below share a single source sample, sequenced in a study of T cell responses to AZD1222 COVID-19 vaccine. Sequencing used immunoSEQ multiplex PCR; TCRdb keeps in-frame clones, though not all of them. The table records tens of thousands of clones, 90% of them present only once. The sequencing used peripheral blood, collected on day 0 of AZD1222 vaccination. The receptors stem from an adult in good health.

V gene TRBV5-4 combines with J gene TRBJ2-7, with 7 bases fitting TRBD2. The CDR3 runs to 14 residues. The germline gives CDR1 SGHNT, CDR2 YYREEE (reference sequence). V lost 0 bases and J lost 6; bases outside the gene matches: 6. The CDR3 coding sequence is TGTGCCAGCAGCTTGGCGGGGAGGGACGGCGAGCAGTACTTC. Amino acid sequence: CASSLAGRDGEQYF.

The gene calls are TRBV2 and TRBJ1-2; TRBD1 matches 11 bases. Germline lookup yields CDR1 SNHLY and CDR2 FYNNEI. With 4 bases clipped from V and 8 bases from J, the junction kept 6 bases outside the gene matches. The CDR3 sequence is 14 residues long. In nucleotides, the CDR3 is TGTGCCAGCAGTGGTGACGGGACAGGGGGAGGCTACACCTTC. Translation gives CASSGDGTGGGYTF.

V is TRBV7-8 and J is TRBJ1-4; D is possibly TRBD1 (5 bases). The V gene's germline CDR1 is SGHVS and CDR2 FQNEAQ. V was cut by 6 bases and J by 3 bases, with 17 bases left in between. The CDR3 loop spans 16 amino acids. The CDR3 spells CASSRNSGYPNEKLFF. The CDR3 region has the DNA TGTGCCAGCAGTCGTAACTCAGGGTACCCTAATGAAAAACTGTTTTTT.

The rearrangement joins TRBV6-5 to TRBJ1-5, with 7 bases fitting TRBD1. V shed 2 bases and J 8 bases; nucleotides not matched to a gene: 6. The CDR3 is made up of 14 amino acids. Germline V gene sequence: CDR1 MNHEY, CDR2 SVGAGI. The CDR3 loop is CASSYNDRDKPQHF. The DNA for the CDR3 is TGTGCCAGCAGTTACAACGACAGGGACAAGCCCCAGCATTTT.

The chain couples TRBV6-5 to TRBJ2-7; 9 bases are shared with TRBD1. CDR1 and CDR2 (germline): MNHEY, SVGAGI. This CDR3 region has 14 residues. The V segment lost 7 bases and the J segment 5 bases; nucleotides outside the gene matches: 9. The CDR3 is CASTIYTGGNEQYF. The CDR3 DNA reads as TGTGCCAGCACCATATATACAGGGGGCAACGAGCAGTACTTC.